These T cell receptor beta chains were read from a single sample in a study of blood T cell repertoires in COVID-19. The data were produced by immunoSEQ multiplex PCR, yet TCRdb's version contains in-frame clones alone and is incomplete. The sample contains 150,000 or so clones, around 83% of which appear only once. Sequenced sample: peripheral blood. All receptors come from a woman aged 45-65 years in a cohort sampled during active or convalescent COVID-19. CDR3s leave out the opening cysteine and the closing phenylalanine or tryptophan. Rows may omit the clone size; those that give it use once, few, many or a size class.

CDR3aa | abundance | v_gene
SVPAAGGHGYT | - | TRBV29-1
ASSFAVNTEAF | few | TRBV7-9
ASSPGQTSYNEQF | - | TRBV18
ASREDGGEAF | few | TRBV7-2
ASKFEPGTGRDYGYT | - | TRBV5-1
ASSVGTQSTDTQY | - | TRBV9
ASSPPWRSRVLF | - | TRBV9
AWTLGGGGSDTQY | - | TRBV30
ASSQGTGRGGYT | - | TRBV3-1/TRBV3-2
ATSTMDRVTEAF | - | TRBV15
ASSLAPGVSYEQY | - | TRBV5-4
ASSHPRDPRAEQF | few | TRBV23-1
ASRGESSGNTIY | - | TRBV19
ATSRNPSQRGYQETQY | - | TRBV15
ATSQTGRNQPQH | many | TRBV15
ASSQGVAIYYEQY | - | TRBV4-1
AASTRGIRTGELF | - | TRBV3-1/TRBV3-2
ASSVDRLGYT | - | TRBV6-5
ASSWTGTYEQY | once | TRBV5-6
ATSDQDGGGQPQH | - | TRBV24-1
ASSIFGSGTGAEKLF | - | TRBV19
ATKSGGLTGELF | - | TRBV24-1
ASSSTITGGYAEAF | - | TRBV7-9
ASSFMNEKLF | - | TRBV7-9
ASSIRTGDYGYT | - | TRBV27
ASSLVASGGAYNEQF | - | TRBV11-3
ASSQNRARRDSPLH | - | TRBV4-3
ASSSNLRTGGGMNTEAF | - | TRBV5-1
ASSTGQGTSPLH | - | TRBV5-1
ASGSGTGVGGANVLT | few | TRBV12-5
ASSMGSTTEAF | few | TRBV19
ASRDGLYSGNTIY | - | TRBV2
ASSLAGGNYGYT | - | TRBV7-8
ASSPSTGFSYEQY | once | TRBV7-9
ASSYLAANTGELF | - | TRBV6-5
ASSRGTGSSYEQY | - | TRBV6-5
AWADRSIPYGYT | - | TRBV30
AWSAGGPMDTQY | - | TRBV30
ASSHSPNRDRPQEQY | once | TRBV14
ASSLNSANYGYT | few | TRBV11-2
ASTLLADTQY | - | TRBV11-3
ATSDPGQGSNYGYT | - | TRBV24-1
ASSYNRGLDTQY | - | TRBV6-5
ASSPQGALWYGYT | - | TRBV7-9
ATSDLTGADTQY | - | TRBV24-1
ASSLQPGLAADTQY | - | TRBV14
ATRTDTTGELF | - | TRBV19
ASRGGLGPQH | - | TRBV10-2
ASGRGGTNEQF | - | TRBV12-3/TRBV12-4
AISRRDTNSPLH | - | TRBV10-3
ASSRSDRAGNTIY | - | TRBV6-6
ASSVYRGHANTGELF | - | TRBV2
ASSPQGNNYGYT | once | TRBV9
ASSLIPLTTEEQY | - | TRBV7-2
ASSYSGDNQETQY | - | TRBV6-2/TRBV6-3
ASSELGHGNTEAF | - | TRBV2
ASSERGTGIYGYT | - | TRBV6-1
ASSLGQGLTDTQY | - | TRBV5-1
ASSRRQAGSPYEQY | - | TRBV7-2